These 6 T cell receptor beta chains came from one sample sequenced in a study of identifying expanded T cells in peripheral blood. TCRdb's table, derived via immunoSEQ multiplex PCR, lists solely in-frame clones and lacks some. The data contain about 130,000 clones, 75% to 90% of them seen just once; the ten biggest clones take up about 8%. Material: blood. All receptors come from a person aged 18-70 years in good health.

The chain uses TRBV11-2 and TRBJ2-7; D not certain. V lost 0 bases and J 1 base, leaving 10 bases between the germline ends. This CDR3 is built from 15 residues. Germline V lookup: CDR1 SGHAT, CDR2 FQNNGV. In nucleotides, the CDR3 is TGTGCCAGCAGCTTAGATTCCCCAGGTTCCTACGAGCAGTACTTC. As protein: CASSLDSPGSYEQYF.

This clone was observed a single time. This chain uses TRBV5-1 with TRBJ2-7; TRBD1 aligns across 9 bases. The CDR3 totals 14 residues. CDR1 is SGHRS and CDR2 is YFSETQ in the germline V gene. Germline trimming cut 4 bases from V and 3 bases from J; bases unmatched to any gene: 5. CDR3 protein: CASSPGQGYYEQYF. CDR3 nucleotide sequence: TGCGCCAGCAGCCCCGGACAGGGGTACTACGAGCAGTACTTC.

The genes are TRBV5-8 and TRBJ1-3, with no clear D. Germline assignment: CDR1 SGHTS and CDR2 YDEGEE. Trimming removed 2 bases from V and 6 bases from J, with 3 bases in between. The CDR3 consists of 11 residues. The CDR3 sequence is CASSFINTIYF. In DNA form, the CDR3 reads TGTGCCAGCAGCTTTATAAACACCATATATTTT.

The rearrangement links TRBV29-1 to TRBJ1-5; D perhaps matches TRBD1 (5 bases). V lost 6 bases and J lost 11, with 17 bases in between. This CDR3 is built from 12 residues. Germline V gene data show CDR1 as SQVTM and CDR2 as ANQGSEA. This chain's CDR3 is CSVELGDQSQHF. The CDR3, as DNA: TGCAGCGTAGAGCTCGGGGACCAGTCCCAGCATTTT.

This chain uses TRBV9 with TRBJ1-5, with a weak D call TRBD1 (6 bases). V lost 0 bases and J lost 5, with 6 bases in between. The CDR3 contains 13 residues. Germline CDR1 and CDR2: SGDLS and YYNGEE. The CDR3 nucleotides are TGTGCCAGCAGCGTAGCAGGGGATCAGCCCCAGCATTTT. Encoded protein: CASSVAGDQPQHF.

There are a few counts of this clone. The genes are TRBV6-1 and TRBJ2-7, with TRBD1 matching over 9 bases. Germline CDR1 MNHNS, CDR2 SASEGT. The V and J ends lost 0 bases and 3 bases, in that order; junction bases with no gene match: 3. CDR3 size: 15 residues. The CDR3 bases are TGTGCCAGCAGTGAAGCCGGGACAGGGAACTACGAGCAGTACTTC. The encoded protein is CASSEAGTGNYEQYF.